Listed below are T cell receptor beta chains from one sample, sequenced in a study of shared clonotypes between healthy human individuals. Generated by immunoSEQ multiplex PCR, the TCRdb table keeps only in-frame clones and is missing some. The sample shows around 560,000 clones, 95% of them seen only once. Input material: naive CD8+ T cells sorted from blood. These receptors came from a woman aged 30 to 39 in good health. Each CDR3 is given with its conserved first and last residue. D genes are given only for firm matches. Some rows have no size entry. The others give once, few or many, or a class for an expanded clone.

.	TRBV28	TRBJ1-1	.	TGTGCCAGCAGTTGGACGAACACTGAAGCTTTCTTT	CASSWTNTEAFF
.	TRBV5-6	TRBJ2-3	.	TGTGCCAGCAGCTTTCAAACAGGGTCTTCTGGCACAGATACGCAGTATTTT	CASSFQTGSSGTDTQYF
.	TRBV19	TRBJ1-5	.	TGTGCCAGTAATCAGCCGCCGTTGGGGCCCCAGCATTTT	CASNQPPLGPQHF
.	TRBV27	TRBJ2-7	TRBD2	TGTGCCAGCAGTATACTAGCGGGGTCCTACGAGCAGTACTTC	CASSILAGSYEQYF
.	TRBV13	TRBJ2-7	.	TGTGCCAGCAGCTTAGGCCGGGCAGGACCCTACGAGCAGTACTTC	CASSLGRAGPYEQYF
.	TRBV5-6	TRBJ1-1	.	TGTGCCAGCAGCTGGGGCCGGGCAGAAAACACTGAAGCTTTCTTT	CASSWGRAENTEAFF
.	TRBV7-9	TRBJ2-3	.	TGTGCCAGCAGCTTAGGGGGGTCTACCACAGATACGCAGTATTTT	CASSLGGSTTDTQYF
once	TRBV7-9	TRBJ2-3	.	TGTGCCAGCAAACAGGGAGCAAGCACAGATACGCAGTATTTT	CASKQGASTDTQYF
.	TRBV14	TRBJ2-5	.	TGTGCCAGCAGCGTCAGCAGGGGAGAGACCCAGTACTTC	CASSVSRGETQYF
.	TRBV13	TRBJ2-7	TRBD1	TGTGCCAGCAGCTTAGGCCAGGGGGTTAGCGAGCAGTACTTC	CASSLGQGVSEQYF
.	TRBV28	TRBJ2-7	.	TGTGCCAGCAGTTTAAGCTCCTACGAGCAGTACTTC	CASSLSSYEQYF
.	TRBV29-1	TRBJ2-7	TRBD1	TGCAGCGTGATGACAGGGGGCTACGAGCAGTACTTC	CSVMTGGYEQYF
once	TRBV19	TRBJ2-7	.	TGTGCCAGTAGTATTTCAGGACAACAACCCTCCTACGAGCAGTACTTC	CASSISGQQPSYEQYF
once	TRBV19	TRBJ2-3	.	TGTGCCAGTAGGTCAGGCGCGGATGACACAGATACGCAGTATTTT	CASRSGADDTDTQYF
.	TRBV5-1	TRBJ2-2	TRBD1	TGCGCCAGCAGCTGGACAGGGAACACCGGGGAGCTGTTTTTT	CASSWTGNTGELFF
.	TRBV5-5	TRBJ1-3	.	TGTGCCAGCAGAAGGGAGACGGGGCAGGGCCCTGGAAACACCATATATTTT	CASRRETGQGPGNTIYF
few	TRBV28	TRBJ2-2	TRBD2	TGTGCCAGCAGGACTAGCGGGAACACCGGGGAGCTGTTTTTT	CASRTSGNTGELFF
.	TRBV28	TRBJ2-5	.	TGTGCCAGCCGACTCAGGGGTCAAGAGACCCAGTACTTC	CASRLRGQETQYF
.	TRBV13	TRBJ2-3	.	TGTGCCAGCAGCTTAGGCCCCCCGACTAGCACAGATACGCAGTATTTT	CASSLGPPTSTDTQYF
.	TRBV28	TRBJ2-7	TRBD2	TGTGCCAGCAGTTTCAGTCGCGGGAGATCATTCTACGAGCAGTACTTC	CASSFSRGRSFYEQYF
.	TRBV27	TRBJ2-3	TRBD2	TGTGCCAGCAGTCTAGCGGGAGGGAGGCCAGATACGCAGTATTTT	CASSLAGGRPDTQYF
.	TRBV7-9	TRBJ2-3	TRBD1	TGTGCCAGCAGCTCACTGGACAGGGCGGGTGCAGGCTCAGATACGCAGTATTTT	CASSSLDRAGAGSDTQYF
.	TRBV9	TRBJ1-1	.	TGTGCCAGCAGCGTAGAGGCAGAGAACACTGAAGCTTTCTTT	CASSVEAENTEAFF
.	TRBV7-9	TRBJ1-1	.	TGTGCCAGCAGCTCACCGTTGGGGGCGCGGGCTTTCTTT	CASSSPLGARAFF
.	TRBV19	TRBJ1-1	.	TGTGCCAGTAGTATTACGGGGAGCACTGAAGCTTTCTTT	CASSITGSTEAFF
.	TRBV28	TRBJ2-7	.	TGTGCCAGCAGCCCCAAAGGGGCCAGGGGCGCCTACGAGCAGTACTTC	CASSPKGARGAYEQYF
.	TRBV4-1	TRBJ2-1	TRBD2	TGCGCCAGCAGCCAAGATCCGAGGACTAGCGGGAGTCACGAGCAGTTCTTC	CASSQDPRTSGSHEQFF
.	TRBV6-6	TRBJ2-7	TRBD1	TGTGCCAGCAGTTCCCCGGACAGGGCATACTACGAGCAGTACTTC	CASSSPDRAYYEQYF
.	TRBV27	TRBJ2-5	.	TGTGCCAGCAGTTTATTAGGGTCCACGGAGACCCAGTACTTC	CASSLLGSTETQYF
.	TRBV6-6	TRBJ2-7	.	TGTGCCAGCAGTTGGGCGGGGAAGGACTCCTACGAGCAGTACTTC	CASSWAGKDSYEQYF
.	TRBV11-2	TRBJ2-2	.	TGTGCCAGCAGCTTTGGGCAGGGTGTCACCGGGGAGCTGTTTTTT	CASSFGQGVTGELFF
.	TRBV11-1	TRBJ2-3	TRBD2	TGTGCCAGCAGCTTTATGACTAGCGGGGGATTCACAGATACGCAGTATTTT	CASSFMTSGGFTDTQYF
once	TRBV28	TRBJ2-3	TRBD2	TGTGCCAGCAGTTTACTAGCGGACATCACAGATACGCAGTATTTT	CASSLLADITDTQYF
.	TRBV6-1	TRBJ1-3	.	TGTGCCAGCAGTGAGAGGTTTGGGCACAGGCTTGATACGGGAAACACCATATATTTT	CASSERFGHRLDTGNTIYF
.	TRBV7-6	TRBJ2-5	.	TGTGCCAGCAGCTTAGGGCGGCGGGGCCAAGAGACCCAGTACTTC	CASSLGRRGQETQYF
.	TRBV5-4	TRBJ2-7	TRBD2	TGTGCCAGCAGCTTGGATGCTAGCGGTACCTACGAGCAGTACTTC	CASSLDASGTYEQYF
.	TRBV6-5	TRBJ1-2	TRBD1	TGTGCCAGCAGCGCCCAGGGACAGCTAGGCTACACCTTC	CASSAQGQLGYTF
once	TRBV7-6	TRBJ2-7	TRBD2	TGTGCCAGCAGCTTAGGACTAGCGGGATACGAGCAGTACTTC	CASSLGLAGYEQYF
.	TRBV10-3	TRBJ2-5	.	TGTGCCATCCCCCCTGGGGGTTACCAAGAGACCCAGTACTTC	CAIPPGGYQETQYF
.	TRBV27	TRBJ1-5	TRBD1	TGTGCCAGCACCGATATACCTCCGGGACAGGGTGGGCAGCCCCAGCATTTT	CASTDIPPGQGGQPQHF
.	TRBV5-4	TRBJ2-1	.	TGTGCCAGCAGCAGGGAGATTGTGGGTGGAAATGAGCAGTTCTTC	CASSREIVGGNEQFF
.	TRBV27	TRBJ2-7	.	TGTGCCAGCAGCTACGGACGGTCCTACGAGCAGTACTTC	CASSYGRSYEQYF
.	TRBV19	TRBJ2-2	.	TGTGCCAGTAGTATAACCCCAGGGATGAACACCGGGGAGCTGTTTTTT	CASSITPGMNTGELFF